The rows below give T cell receptor beta chains drawn from one sample of a study of T-cell memory formation after mild COVID-19. Each CDR3 protein is one row after TCRdb ran MiXCR on the 5' RACE reads. The top ten hold approximately 8.1% of the sample, which has roughly 610,000 distinct CDR3 sequences, approximately 15% seen once. Sequencing used PBMCs or a T cell subset sorted from them (not recorded which). The receptors originated from an adult woman who had mild COVID-19 (a few samples of this study predate the infection). Cell type and time point are not known. CDR3s include the opening cysteine and the closing phenylalanine or tryptophan. D genes are given only for firm matches. Size values are once, few and many counts, or a class for expanded clones, and some rows have none.

DNA | CDR3 | D | J | size | V
TGTGCCAGCAGCATTGGACACGGGGAGCAGTTCTTC | CASSIGHGEQFF | . | TRBJ2-1 | . | TRBV7-2
TGCGCCAGCAGCCAGTCGAGGGAGTATGAAGCTTTCTTT | CASSQSREYEAFF | . | TRBJ1-1 | . | TRBV4-1
TGTGCCAGCAGTTACGAGTTCTCCGGGACAGGTGCGCTTCTAGCCAAAAACATTCAGTACTTC | CASSYEFSGTGALLAKNIQYF | TRBD1 | TRBJ2-4 | few | TRBV6-2/TRBV6-3
TGTGCCAGCAGCCCGAGGGGACAGGCGTTCTTGGATACGCAGTATTTT | CASSPRGQAFLDTQYF | TRBD1 | TRBJ2-3 | few | TRBV7-9
TGTGCCAGCAGCCTGGGGGGGACGGGCAATCAGCCCCAGCATTTT | CASSLGGTGNQPQHF | . | TRBJ1-5 | many | TRBV5-1
TGTGCCAGCAGTTACGCTGTGAGGACCTACAACTACAATGAGCAGTTCTTC | CASSYAVRTYNYNEQFF | . | TRBJ2-1 | . | TRBV6-2/TRBV6-3
TGTGCCGCAGGGACAGGGGAATTCTACGATGAAAAACTGTTTTTT | CAAGTGEFYDEKLFF | TRBD1 | TRBJ1-4 | once | TRBV10-3
TGTGCCAGCAGTTTTGCCCAGGGGGTCGGGGAGCTGTTTTTT | CASSFAQGVGELFF | TRBD1 | TRBJ2-2 | . | TRBV12-3/TRBV12-4
TGTGCCACCAGTGACCAACAGGACTTAGCTGTAGTCCCCGGGGAGCTGTTTTTT | CATSDQQDLAVVPGELFF | . | TRBJ2-2 | few | TRBV24-1
TGTGCCAGCAGCCCGACGGGGTTCAGGGAGACCCAGTACTTC | CASSPTGFRETQYF | . | TRBJ2-5 | . | TRBV27